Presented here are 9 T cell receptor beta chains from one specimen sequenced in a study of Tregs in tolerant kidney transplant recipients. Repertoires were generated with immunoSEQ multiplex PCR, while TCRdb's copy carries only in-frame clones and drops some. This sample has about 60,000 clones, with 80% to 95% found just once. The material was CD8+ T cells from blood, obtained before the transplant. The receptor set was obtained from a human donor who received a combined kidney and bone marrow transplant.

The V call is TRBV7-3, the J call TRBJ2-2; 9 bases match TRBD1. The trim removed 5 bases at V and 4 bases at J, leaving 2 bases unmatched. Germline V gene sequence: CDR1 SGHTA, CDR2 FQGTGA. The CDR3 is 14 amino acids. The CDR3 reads CASSATGGTGELFF. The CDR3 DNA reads TGTGCCAGCAGCGCGACAGGGGGCACCGGGGAGCTGTTTTTT.

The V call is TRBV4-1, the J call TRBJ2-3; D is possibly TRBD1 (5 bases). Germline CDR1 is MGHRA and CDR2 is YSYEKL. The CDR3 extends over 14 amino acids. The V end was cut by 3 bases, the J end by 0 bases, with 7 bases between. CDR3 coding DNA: TGCGCCAGCAGCCAGGGGCCCAGCACAGATACGCAGTATTTT. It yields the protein CASSQGPSTDTQYF.

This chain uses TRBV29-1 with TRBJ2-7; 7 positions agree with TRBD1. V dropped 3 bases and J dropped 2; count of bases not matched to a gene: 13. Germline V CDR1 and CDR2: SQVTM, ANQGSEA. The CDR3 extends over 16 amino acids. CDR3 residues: CSVEDRLEGAAYEQYF. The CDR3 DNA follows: TGCAGCGTTGAGGACAGGCTCGAGGGAGCCGCCTACGAGCAGTACTTC.

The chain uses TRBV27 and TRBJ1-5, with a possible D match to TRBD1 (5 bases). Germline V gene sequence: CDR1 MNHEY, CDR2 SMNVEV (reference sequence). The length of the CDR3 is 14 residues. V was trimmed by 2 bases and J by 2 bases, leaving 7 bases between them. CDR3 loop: CASSLVGGNQPQHF. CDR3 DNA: TGTGCCAGCAGTTTAGTAGGGGGCAATCAGCCCCAGCATTTT.

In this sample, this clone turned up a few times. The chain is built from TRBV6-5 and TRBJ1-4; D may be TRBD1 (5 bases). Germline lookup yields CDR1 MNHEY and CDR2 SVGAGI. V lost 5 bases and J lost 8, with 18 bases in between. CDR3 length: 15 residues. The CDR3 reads CASSPRGPKGEKLFF. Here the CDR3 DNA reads TGTGCCAGCAGTCCCCGTGGCCCTAAGGGGGAAAAACTGTTTTTT.

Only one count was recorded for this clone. The DNA of the CDR3 is TGTGCCATCAGCCGGACTAGCGGGAGCTCCTACGAGCAGTACTTC. This codes for CAISRTSGSSYEQYF. This sequence joins TRBV10-3 and TRBJ2-7, with 13 bases matching TRBD2. The CDR3 consists of 15 residues. Germline V gene lookup returns CDR1 ENHRY and CDR2 SYGVKD. V shed 6 bases and J 0 bases; nucleotides not matched to a gene: 2.

The CDR3 spells CASSQDGQPYRETQYF. The CDR3 region has the DNA TGTGCCAGCAGCCAAGACGGACAGCCATACCGGGAGACCCAGTACTTC. The chain employs TRBV4-2 and TRBJ2-5; D possibly corresponds to TRBD1 (6 bases). CDR1 is LGHNA, CDR2 YNFKEQ, per germline. The CDR3 length is 16 residues. Deletions cut 0 bases from V and 5 bases from J, with 16 bases between.

CDR3 sequence: CASSPRTSGESGELFF. CDR3 nucleotide sequence: TGTGCCAGCAGCCCGAGGACTAGCGGGGAATCCGGGGAGCTGTTTTTT. V is TRBV6-6 and J is TRBJ2-2, with 12 bases identical to TRBD2. Germline CDR1 reads MNHNY; CDR2 reads SVGAGI (reference sequence). V lost 6 bases to trimming and J lost 6 bases; unmatched junction nucleotides: 8. The CDR3 totals 16 residues.

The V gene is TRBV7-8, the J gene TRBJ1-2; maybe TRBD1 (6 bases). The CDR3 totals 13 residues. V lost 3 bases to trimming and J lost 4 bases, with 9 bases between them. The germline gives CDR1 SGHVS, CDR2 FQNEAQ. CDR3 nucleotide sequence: TGTGCCAGCAGCTTCGACAGGCGCTATGGCTACACCTTC. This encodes CASSFDRRYGYTF.